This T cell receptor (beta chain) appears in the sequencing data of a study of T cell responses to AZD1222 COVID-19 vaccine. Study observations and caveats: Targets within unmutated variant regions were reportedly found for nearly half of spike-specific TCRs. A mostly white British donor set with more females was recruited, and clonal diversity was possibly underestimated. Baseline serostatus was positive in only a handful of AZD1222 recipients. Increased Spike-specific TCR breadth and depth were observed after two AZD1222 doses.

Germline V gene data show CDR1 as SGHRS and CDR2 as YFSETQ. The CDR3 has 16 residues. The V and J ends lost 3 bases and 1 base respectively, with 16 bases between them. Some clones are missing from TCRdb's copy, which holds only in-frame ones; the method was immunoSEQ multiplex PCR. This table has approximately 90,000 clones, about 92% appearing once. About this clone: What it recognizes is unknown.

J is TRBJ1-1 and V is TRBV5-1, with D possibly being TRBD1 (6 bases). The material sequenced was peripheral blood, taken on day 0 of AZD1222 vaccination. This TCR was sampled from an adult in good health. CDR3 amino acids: CASSSLWDTGNTEAFF. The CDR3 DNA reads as TGCGCCAGCAGCTCCCTATGGGACACCGGGAACACTGAAGCTTTCTTT.